Listed here are 28 T cell receptor beta chains from one sample, sequenced in a study of T cells after yellow fever vaccination. TCRdb re-called the 5' RACE reads through MiXCR, storing one row per CDR3 protein. The table records some 300,000 distinct CDR3 sequences, 7.5% to 9.5% of them present only once. Source: CD4+ T cells sorted from PBMCs, taken 5 days after the yellow fever booster vaccination. Receptors originate from a man in his late teens or twenties who received the YFV17D yellow fever vaccine.

The chain has TRBV6-2 or TRBV6-3 and TRBJ2-5; D possibly corresponds to TRBD2 (7 bases). Germline V CDR1 and CDR2: MNHEY, SVGEGT. The CDR3 totals 16 residues. V lost 6 bases, J lost 6 bases, and 23 bases lay in between. Here the CDR3 DNA reads TGTGCCAGCAGCAAGGGCGGGGGCGCTTTGATGAAGACCCAGTACTTC. It encodes CASSKGGGALMKTQYF.

This clonotype has just a few counts. The V call is TRBV20-1, the J call TRBJ2-7; D is ambiguous. Germline CDR1 DFQATT, CDR2 SNEGSKA (reference sequence). The CDR3 is 12 residues long. Trimming pared 6 bases from V and 2 bases from J, leaving 11 bases between. This chain's CDR3 is CSAQFGPYEQYF. Here the CDR3 DNA reads TGCAGTGCCCAGTTCGGGCCCTACGAGCAGTACTTC.

Of note for this clonotype: A much bigger clone sits one base away, suggesting this may be a read error. The rearrangement joins TRBV5-4 to TRBJ1-1; D remains ambiguous. Germline CDR1 SGHNT, CDR2 YYREEE (reference sequence). This CDR3 spans 12 amino acids. As DNA, the CDR3 is TGTGCCAGCAGCTTCCAGAACTCTGAAGCTTTCTTT. Its protein product is CASSFQNSEAFF.

J is TRBJ2-7 and V is TRBV18, with 9 positions matching TRBD1. CDR1 and CDR2 (germline): KGHSH, LQKENI. The length of the CDR3 is 15 residues. The junction had 6 bases not matched to a gene; V was cut back by 2 bases and J by 4 bases. CDR3 coding DNA: TGTGCCAGCTCACCAGGCACAGGGGGCAGGTACGAGCAGTACGTC. Its protein is CASSPGTGGRYEQYV.

This clonotype was observed a handful of times. The CDR3 DNA follows: TGTGCCAGCTCACCACCGGGAGGGGGGCTCAACACTGAAGCTTTCTTT. The encoded protein is CASSPPGGGLNTEAFF. The J gene is TRBJ1-1, the V gene TRBV18; D might be TRBD1 (6 bases). The CDR3 spans 16 residues. V shed 0 bases and J shed 2 bases, with 13 bases lying between them. Germline CDR1 KGHSH, CDR2 LQKENI. Based on the CDR3 plus reference TRBV18 and TRBJ1-1, the full variable domain is NAGVMQNPRHLVRRRGQEARLRCSPMKGHSHVYWYRQLPEEGLKFMVYLQKENIIDESGMPKERFSAEFPKEGPSILRIQQVVRGDSAAYFCASSPPGGGLNTEAFFGQGTRLTVV.

The chain joins TRBV27 to TRBJ1-6, with D unclear. The length of the CDR3 is 14 residues. V lost 1 base to trimming and J lost 7 bases, with 8 bases between them. Looked up from germline, CDR1 is MNHEY and CDR2 is SMNVEV (reference sequence). As DNA, the CDR3 is TGTGCCAGCAGTTTATTAGGCAGAAATTCACCCCTCCACTTT. It codes for CASSLLGRNSPLHF.

This clonotype has a handful of counts. This chain uses TRBV7-2 with TRBJ2-4; 13 bases fit TRBD2. Trimming cost V 4 bases and J 5 bases; bases outside gene matches: 8. Germline-derived CDR1 and CDR2 are SGHTA and FQGNSA. The length of the CDR3 is 17 residues. CDR3 bases: TGTGCCAGCAGCTCCACTAGCGGGGGGGCGTCGGAAAACATTCAGTACTTC. Residues: CASSSTSGGASENIQYF.

This clonotype was seen a few times. V and J are TRBV20-1 and TRBJ2-5, with TRBD2 identical over 8 bases. Germline values: CDR1 DFQATT, CDR2 SNEGSKA (reference sequence). The CDR3 is 12 amino acids. In DNA form, the CDR3 reads TGCCCCCCCGGACTAGCACTAGAGACCCAGTACTTC. Translation gives CPPGLALETQYF.

This clonotype was detected ten times or more. The CDR3 nucleotides read TGTGCCAGCAGTCCACCGGGGCATGCCGGGGAGCTGTTTTTT. Amino acids: CASSPPGHAGELFF. The V gene is TRBV28, the J gene TRBJ2-2; either TRBD1 or TRBD2 may fit D (5 bases each). The CDR3 covers 14 residues. V was clipped by 5 bases and J by 6 bases, with 13 bases between them. The germline CDR1 and CDR2 sequences are MDHEN and SYDVKM.

The rearrangement uses TRBV15 and TRBJ2-7; D remains ambiguous. Germline loops: CDR1 LNHNV, CDR2 YYDKDF (reference sequence). The CDR3 runs 13 residues. Trimming removed 0 bases from V and 2 bases from J, with 5 bases in between. In DNA, the CDR3 is TGTGCCACCAGCAGAGAGTGGACCTACGAGCAGTACGTC. It encodes CATSREWTYEQYV.

The table lists this clonotype with a few counts. J is TRBJ1-1 and V is TRBV6-2 or TRBV6-3; no clear D. The CDR3 is made up of 16 amino acids. Trimming shortened V by 6 bases and J by 1 base, and 18 bases separated the two germline ends. CDR1 and CDR2 from the germline V gene are MNHEY and SVGEGT. The CDR3 nucleotides are TGTGCCAGCAGGGGCGTAGCCAGGCTGGGGAACACTGAAGCTTTCTTT. This translates into CASRGVARLGNTEAFF.

The rearrangement links TRBV20-1 to TRBJ1-5; D remains unclear. This CDR3 spans 14 amino acids. Germline assignment: CDR1 DFQATT and CDR2 SNEGSKA (reference sequence). V was shortened by 1 base and J by 7 bases, with 14 bases between the two germline ends. The CDR3 bases are TGCAGTGCTAGAGGGCATGTTAACGTGCAGCCCCAGCATTTT. This codes for CSARGHVNVQPQHF.

This clonotype appeared a few times. This rearrangement joins TRBV7-6 to TRBJ1-4; 7 bases line up with TRBD1. This CDR3 spans 15 amino acids. The trim removed 5 bases at V and 8 bases at J, leaving 11 bases unmatched. Germline CDR1 is SGHVS and CDR2 is FNYEAQ. In nucleotides, the CDR3 is TGTGCCAGCAGCCCGGGACAGTTGGGAAGAGAAAAACTGTTTTTT. Translating gives CASSPGQLGREKLFF.

The rearrangement links TRBV11-2 to TRBJ1-2; TRBD1 aligns across 9 bases. The CDR3 sequence is 15 residues long. CDR1 and CDR2 (germline): SGHAT, FQNNGV. V lost 6 bases, J lost 2 bases, and 7 bases stayed unmatched. CDR3 region: CASSSTGGANYGYTF. DNA for the CDR3: TGTGCCAGCAGTTCAACAGGGGGCGCAAACTATGGCTACACCTTC.

The rearrangement joins TRBV5-1 to TRBJ1-1; 9 positions agree with TRBD1. This CDR3 region has 15 residues. V shed 4 bases and J 4 bases; nucleotides not matched to a gene: 8. Germline CDR1 SGHRS, CDR2 YFSETQ. CDR3 bases: TGCGCCAGCAGCGGGGGGACAGGGACCCTCACTGAAGCTTTCTTT. Encoded protein: CASSGGTGTLTEAFF.

The gene calls are TRBV4-2 and TRBJ1-1; D is undetermined. V lost 3 bases, J lost 10 bases, and 12 bases lay in between. CDR1 is LGHNA, CDR2 YNFKEQ, per germline. The CDR3 loop spans 12 amino acids. The CDR3 DNA reads TGTGCCAGCAGCCAGCAGAGGGAGGTAGCTTTCTTT. Its translation is CASSQQREVAFF.

This clonotype was detected a few times. V is TRBV3-1 and J is TRBJ2-2; D call uncertain. V lost 0 bases and J 6 bases, leaving 14 bases between the germline ends. Germline V gene data show CDR1 as LGHDT and CDR2 as YNNKEL (reference sequence). CDR3 length: 16 amino acids. CDR3: CASSQESVLGSGELFF. In nucleotides, the CDR3 is TGTGCCAGCAGCCAAGAATCGGTGTTGGGGTCCGGGGAGCTGTTTTTT.

This clonotype was detected a few times. The chain recombines TRBV28 with TRBJ1-1; TRBD1 aligns across 7 bases. After removal of 4 bases from V and 1 base from J, the junction contained 3 bases not matched to a gene. The CDR3 runs 14 residues. Germline CDR1 is MDHEN and CDR2 is SYDVKM. The chain's CDR3 is CASSSPGGNTEAFF. CDR3 nucleotides: TGTGCCAGCAGTTCGCCAGGGGGGAACACTGAAGCTTTCTTT. Filled out from reference TRBV28 and TRBJ1-1, the complete variable domain reads DVKVTQSSRYLVKRTGEKVFLECVQDMDHENMFWYRQDPGLGLRLIYFSYDVKMKEKGDIPEGYSVSREKKERFSLILESASTNQTSMYLCASSSPGGNTEAFFGQGTRLTVV.

The genes are TRBV6-6 and TRBJ1-5; TRBD1 matches 7 bases. With 6 bases clipped from V and 6 bases from J, the junction kept 5 bases outside the gene matches. The CDR3 sequence is 13 residues long. Germline V gene data show CDR1 as MNHNY and CDR2 as SVGAGI (reference sequence). The CDR3 protein is CASRIQGFQPQHF. CDR3 DNA: TGTGCCAGCAGGATACAGGGGTTTCAGCCCCAGCATTTT.

This chain connects TRBV20-1 to TRBJ2-1; no definite D call. V lost 2 bases to trimming and J lost 4 bases, with 6 bases between them. Germline CDR1 DFQATT, CDR2 SNEGSKA (reference sequence). This CDR3 contains 12 residues. CDR3 in amino acids: CSARRSYNEQFF. The CDR3 DNA is TGCAGTGCTAGACGGAGTTACAATGAGCAGTTCTTC.

The chain joins TRBV6-5 to TRBJ2-3, with TRBD1 matching over 11 bases. Germline CDR1 reads MNHEY; CDR2 reads SVGAGI. CDR3 size: 15 residues. V shed 5 bases, J shed 6 bases, and the junction held 7 bases outside the gene matches. CDR3 coding DNA: TGTGCCAGCAGTCCCTCCGGGACAGGGGGGGATACGCAGTATTTT. Its protein product is CASSPSGTGGDTQYF.

In this sample, this clonotype turned up many times. V is TRBV5-1 and J is TRBJ2-3; D might be TRBD2 (5 bases). Looked up from germline, CDR1 is SGHRS and CDR2 is YFSETQ. CDR3 length: 14 amino acids. V lost 4 bases, J lost 8 bases, and 17 bases lay in between. CDR3 bases: TGCGCCAGCAGCGGAGCGGCGGAACCGCCTACGCAGTATTTT. This encodes CASSGAAEPPTQYF. Supplemented by reference TRBV5-1 and TRBJ2-3, the full variable domain reads KAGVTQTPRYLIKTRGQQVTLSCSPISGHRSVSWYQQTPGQGLQFLFEYFSETQRNKGNFPGRFSGRQFSNSRSEMNVSTLELGDSALYLCASSGAAEPPTQYFGPGTRLTVL.

This clonotype was recorded at least ten times. This chain uses TRBV7-2 with TRBJ1-6, with TRBD1 matching over 7 bases. This CDR3 has 18 residues. V gave up 1 base and J gave up 6 bases; unmatched junction bases: 12. Germline CDR1 is SGHTA and CDR2 is FQGNSA. CDR3 DNA: TGTGCCAGCAGCTTAGAAGTGGGGGGCGGGACAGTTAATTCACCCCTCCACTTT. Its protein is CASSLEVGGGTVNSPLHF.

The count of this clonotype is one. V usage is TRBV9 and J usage is TRBJ2-4, with D unresolved. V was pared by 2 bases and J by 5 bases, with 14 bases between. CDR3 length equals 15 residues. Germline V lookup: CDR1 SGDLS, CDR2 YYNGEE. In nucleotides, the CDR3 is TGTGCCAGCAGCGTTTCTTGGGGAAACGAAAACATTCAGTACTTC. Its translation is CASSVSWGNENIQYF.

This clonotype showed up many times. J is TRBJ2-7 and V is TRBV4-2, with D uncertain. V was shortened by 3 bases and J by 6 bases, with 9 bases between the two germline ends. Per germline, CDR1 LGHNA and CDR2 YNFKEQ. The CDR3 spans 12 residues. CDR3 amino acids: CASSHPDAEQYF. The CDR3 nucleotides are TGTGCCAGCAGCCACCCCGACGCCGAGCAGTACTTC.

This clonotype was counted many times. V is TRBV4-1 and J is TRBJ2-3; D is uncertain. Between the trimmed V and J ends, which lost 1 base and 1 base, there was a span of 9 bases. The germline gives CDR1 MGHRA, CDR2 YSYEKL. The CDR3 has 15 residues. CDR3 coding DNA: TGCGCCAGCAGCCAAGGACCTTTGCGCACAGATACGCAGTATTTT. It is translated as CASSQGPLRTDTQYF.

The V and J genes are TRBV10-3 and TRBJ2-3, with 13 positions matching TRBD2. Germline V gene data show CDR1 as ENHRY and CDR2 as SYGVKD. This CDR3 comprises 16 residues. The J segment lost 4 bases and the V segment lost 6 bases, leaving 7 bases of the junction unmatched. In DNA form, the CDR3 reads TGTGCCATCAGCCATACTAGCGGGGGGGCATCAGATACGCAGTATTTT. Residues: CAISHTSGGASDTQYF.

This chain connects TRBV7-9 to TRBJ2-3; the D is unclear. V was pared by 9 bases and J by 0 bases, with 7 bases between. Germline V gene data show CDR1 as SEHNR and CDR2 as FQNEAQ (reference sequence). There are 12 residues in the CDR3. This chain's CDR3 is CASVLSTDTQYF. CDR3 sequence (DNA): TGTGCCAGTGTATTGAGCACAGATACGCAGTATTTT.